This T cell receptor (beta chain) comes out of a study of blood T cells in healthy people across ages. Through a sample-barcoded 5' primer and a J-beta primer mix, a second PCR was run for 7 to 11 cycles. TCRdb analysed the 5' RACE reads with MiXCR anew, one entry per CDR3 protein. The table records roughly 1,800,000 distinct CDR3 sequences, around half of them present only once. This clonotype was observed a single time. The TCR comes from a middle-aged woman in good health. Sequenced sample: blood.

CDR3 coding DNA: TGTGCCAGCAGTGACCTGGAGGACCAGCCCCAGCATTTT. Its translation is CASSDLEDQPQHF. The chain is built from TRBV25-1 and TRBJ1-5, with unresolved D. Trimming removed 3 bases from V and 7 bases from J, with 10 bases in between. The CDR3 covers 13 residues. Looked up from germline, CDR1 is MGHDK and CDR2 is SYGVNS.